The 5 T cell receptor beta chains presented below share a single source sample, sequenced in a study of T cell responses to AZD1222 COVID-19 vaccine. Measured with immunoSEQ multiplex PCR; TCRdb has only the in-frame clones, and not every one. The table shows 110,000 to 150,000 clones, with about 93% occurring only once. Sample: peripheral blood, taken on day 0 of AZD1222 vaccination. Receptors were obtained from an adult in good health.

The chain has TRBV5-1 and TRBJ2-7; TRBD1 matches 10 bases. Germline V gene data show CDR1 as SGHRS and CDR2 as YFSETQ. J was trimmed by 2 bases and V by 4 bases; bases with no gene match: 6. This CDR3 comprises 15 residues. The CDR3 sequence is CASSPGGTGAYEQYF. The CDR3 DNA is TGCGCCAGCAGCCCAGGCGGGACAGGGGCCTACGAGCAGTACTTC.

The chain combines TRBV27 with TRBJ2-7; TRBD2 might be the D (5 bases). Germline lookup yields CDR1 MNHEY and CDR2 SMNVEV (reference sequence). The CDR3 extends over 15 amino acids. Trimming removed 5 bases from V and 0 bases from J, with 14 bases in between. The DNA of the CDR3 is TGTGCCAGCAGTCTGGGTAGCGTCGGCTCCTACGAGCAGTACTTC. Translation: CASSLGSVGSYEQYF.

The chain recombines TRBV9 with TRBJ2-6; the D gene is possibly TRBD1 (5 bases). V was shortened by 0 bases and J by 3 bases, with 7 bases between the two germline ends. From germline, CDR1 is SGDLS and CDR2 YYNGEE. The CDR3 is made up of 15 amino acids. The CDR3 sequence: CASSVEGIGANVLTF. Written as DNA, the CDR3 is TGTGCCAGCAGCGTAGAGGGGATTGGGGCCAACGTCCTGACTTTC.

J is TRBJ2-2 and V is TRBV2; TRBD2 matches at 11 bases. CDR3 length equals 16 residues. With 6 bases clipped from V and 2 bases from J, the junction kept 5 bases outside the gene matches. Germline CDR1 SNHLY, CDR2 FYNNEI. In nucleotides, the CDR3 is TGTGCCAGCAGCCTCCTAGCGGGGGGTAACACCGGGGAGCTGTTTTTT. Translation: CASSLLAGGNTGELFF.

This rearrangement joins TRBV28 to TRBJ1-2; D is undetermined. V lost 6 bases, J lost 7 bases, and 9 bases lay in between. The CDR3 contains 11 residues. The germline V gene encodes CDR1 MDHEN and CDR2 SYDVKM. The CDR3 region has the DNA TGTGCCAGCAGCGAGGTGGGTGGCTACACCTTC. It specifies CASSEVGGYTF.